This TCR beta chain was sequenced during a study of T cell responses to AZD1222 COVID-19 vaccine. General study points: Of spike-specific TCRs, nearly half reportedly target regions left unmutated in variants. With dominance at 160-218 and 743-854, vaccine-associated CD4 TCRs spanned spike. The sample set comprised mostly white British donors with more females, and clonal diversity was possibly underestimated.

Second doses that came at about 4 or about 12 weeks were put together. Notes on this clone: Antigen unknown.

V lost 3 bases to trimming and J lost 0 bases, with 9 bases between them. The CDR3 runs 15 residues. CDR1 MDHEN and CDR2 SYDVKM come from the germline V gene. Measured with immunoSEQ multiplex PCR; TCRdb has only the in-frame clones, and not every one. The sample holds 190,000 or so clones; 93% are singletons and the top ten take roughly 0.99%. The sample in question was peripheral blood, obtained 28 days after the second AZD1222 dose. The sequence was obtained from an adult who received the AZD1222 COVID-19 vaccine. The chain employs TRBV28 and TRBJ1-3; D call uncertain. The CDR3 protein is CASSFPSVSGNTIYF. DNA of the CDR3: TGTGCCAGCAGTTTTCCCTCGGTCTCTGGAAACACCATATATTTT.